The clone carrying this T cell receptor (beta chain) was detected a few times. V lost 3 bases and J 4 bases, leaving 7 bases between the germline ends. Germline assignment: CDR1 SQVTM and CDR2 ANQGSEA. CDR3 length: 12 residues. These data come from a study of T-cell reconstitution after alpha-beta-depleted transplantation in children. Library preparation (for TCRbeta) was performed with unique molecular identifiers. Each CDR3 protein gets one entry after TCRdb re-called the PCR reads with MiXCR. Seen here are fewer than 750,000 distinct CDR3 sequences, around 27% observed once, and the top ten hold approximately 33%.

This clonotype originated in a boy younger than two with Wiskott-Aldrich syndrome, due to receive a stem cell transplant. V is TRBV29-1 and J is TRBJ2-1; D unresolved. This specimen was PBMCs, taken before TCRalphabeta/CD19-depleted stem cell transplant. The chain's CDR3 is CSVEGPYNEQFF. The CDR3 bases are TGCAGCGTTGAGGGCCCGTACAATGAGCAGTTCTTC.